The rows below give T cell receptor beta chains drawn from one sample of a study of T-cell memory formation after mild COVID-19. MiXCR, run by TCRdb on the 5' RACE reads, gives a single entry per CDR3 protein. The sample has approximately 400,000 distinct CDR3 sequences; roughly 18% are singletons. Sequencing was performed on PBMCs or a T cell subset sorted from them (not recorded which). Receptors originate from a man aged 18 to 35 who had mild COVID-19 (a few samples of this study predate the infection). Cell type and time point are not known. Each CDR3 is given with its conserved first and last residue. The order of the fields is CDR3 protein, CDR3 DNA, J gene, clone size, V gene, D gene. A D gene is named only where the DNA matches it firmly. Part of the rows lack a size; the others show once, few, many or a class for expanded clones.

CASVSRGEAKNIQYF,TGTGCCAGCGTCAGTAGGGGGGAAGCCAAAAACATTCAGTACTTC,TRBJ2-4,-,TRBV7-2,-
CASSLKRPEDTQYF,TGTGCCAGCAGCCTCAAGAGGCCGGAGGATACGCAGTATTTT,TRBJ2-3,-,TRBV3-2,-
CAVSGSRYQETQYF,TGTGCCGTTAGCGGGTCCCGGTACCAAGAGACCCAGTACTTC,TRBJ2-5,few,TRBV28,TRBD2
CASSLRGDGLYGYTF,TGTGCCAGCAGCTTAAGAGGGGACGGCCTCTATGGCTACACCTTC,TRBJ1-2,-,TRBV11-2,-
CSAVQGAQANQPQHF,TGCAGTGCTGTACAGGGGGCGCAGGCCAATCAGCCCCAGCATTTT,TRBJ1-5,-,TRBV20-1,TRBD1
CASSVHTGTSSNTEAFF,TGTGCCAGCAGCGTTCACACCGGGACGTCGTCAAACACTGAAGCTTTCTTT,TRBJ1-1,few,TRBV9,-
CASSLKGSNQPQHF,TGTGCCAGCAGCTTAAAAGGTTCCAATCAGCCCCAGCATTTT,TRBJ1-5,many,TRBV7-2,-
CASSEWSTNEKLFF,TGTGCCAGCAGTGAATGGTCAACTAATGAAAAACTGTTTTTT,TRBJ1-4,few,TRBV2,-
CASSQDAGKETQYF,TGTGCCAGCAGCCAAGATGCAGGGAAAGAGACCCAGTACTTC,TRBJ2-5,many,TRBV3-1,-
CASSYTALDNYEQYF,TGTGCCAGCAGTTACACGGCCTTAGACAATTACGAGCAGTACTTC,TRBJ2-7,-,TRBV6-5,-
CASMIHYSGANVLTF,TGTGCCAGCATGATCCACTACTCTGGGGCCAACGTCCTGACTTTC,TRBJ2-6,-,TRBV6-6,-
CSASTLAGGGDTQYF,TGCAGTGCTAGCACCTTAGCGGGGGGTGGAGATACGCAGTATTTT,TRBJ2-3,-,TRBV20-1,TRBD2
CASSEGGGTQLFF,TGTGCCAGCAGCGAGGGGGGGGGCACCCAGCTGTTTTTT,TRBJ2-2,few,TRBV9,-